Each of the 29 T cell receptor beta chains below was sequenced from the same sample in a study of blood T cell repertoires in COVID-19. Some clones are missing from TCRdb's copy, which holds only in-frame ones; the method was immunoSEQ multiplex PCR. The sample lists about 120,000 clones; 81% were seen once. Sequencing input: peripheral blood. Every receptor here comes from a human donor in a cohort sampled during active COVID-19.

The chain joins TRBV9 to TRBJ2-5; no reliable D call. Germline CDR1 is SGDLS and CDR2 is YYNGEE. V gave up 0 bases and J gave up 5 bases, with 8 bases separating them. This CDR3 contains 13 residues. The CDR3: CASSVGSRETQYF. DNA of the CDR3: TGTGCCAGCAGCGTAGGGTCTAGGGAGACCCAGTACTTC.

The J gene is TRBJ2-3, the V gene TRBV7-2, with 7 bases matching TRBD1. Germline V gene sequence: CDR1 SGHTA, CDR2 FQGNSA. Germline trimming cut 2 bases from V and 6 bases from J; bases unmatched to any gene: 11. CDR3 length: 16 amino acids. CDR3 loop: CASSLSPPGQTDTQYF. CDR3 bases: TGTGCCAGCAGCTTATCCCCACCGGGACAGACTGATACGCAGTATTTT.

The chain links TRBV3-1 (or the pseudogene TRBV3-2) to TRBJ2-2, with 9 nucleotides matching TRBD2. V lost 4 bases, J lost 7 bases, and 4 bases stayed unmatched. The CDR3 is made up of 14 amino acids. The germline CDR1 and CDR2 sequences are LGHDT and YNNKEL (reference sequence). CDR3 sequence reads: CASSLSGGGGELFF. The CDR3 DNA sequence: TGTGCCAGCAGCCTTAGCGGGGGCGGCGGGGAGCTGTTTTTT.

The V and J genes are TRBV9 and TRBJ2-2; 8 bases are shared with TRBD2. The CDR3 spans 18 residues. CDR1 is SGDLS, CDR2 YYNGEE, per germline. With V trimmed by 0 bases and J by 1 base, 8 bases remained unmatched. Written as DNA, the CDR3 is TGTGCCAGCAGCGTAGTACTCGGGGGGGCCGAGAACACCGGGGAGCTGTTTTTT. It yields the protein CASSVVLGGAENTGELFF.

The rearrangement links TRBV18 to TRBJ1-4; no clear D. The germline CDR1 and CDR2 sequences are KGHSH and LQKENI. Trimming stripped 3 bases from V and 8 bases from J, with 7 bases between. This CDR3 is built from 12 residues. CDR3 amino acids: CASSPSAEKLFF. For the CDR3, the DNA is TGTGCCAGCTCACCGAGTGCCGAAAAACTGTTTTTT. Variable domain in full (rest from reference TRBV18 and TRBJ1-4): NAGVMQNPRHLVRRRGQEARLRCSPMKGHSHVYWYRQLPEEGLKFMVYLQKENIIDESGMPKERFSAEFPKEGPSILRIQQVVRGDSAAYFCASSPSAEKLFFGSGTQLSVL.

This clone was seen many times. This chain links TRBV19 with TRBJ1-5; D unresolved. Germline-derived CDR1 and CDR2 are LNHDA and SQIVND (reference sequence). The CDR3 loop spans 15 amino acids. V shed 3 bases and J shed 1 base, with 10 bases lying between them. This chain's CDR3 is CASSIGTRSNQPQHF. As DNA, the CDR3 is TGTGCCAGTAGTATTGGCACCAGAAGCAATCAGCCCCAGCATTTT.

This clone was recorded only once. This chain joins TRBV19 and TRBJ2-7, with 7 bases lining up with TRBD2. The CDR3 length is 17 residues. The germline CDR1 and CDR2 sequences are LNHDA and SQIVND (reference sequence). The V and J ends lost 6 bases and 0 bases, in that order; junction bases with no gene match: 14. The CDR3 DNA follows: TGTGCCAGTAGAGATCCTTCTAGCGGAGCCAGCTCCTACGAGCAGTACTTC. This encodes CASRDPSSGASSYEQYF.

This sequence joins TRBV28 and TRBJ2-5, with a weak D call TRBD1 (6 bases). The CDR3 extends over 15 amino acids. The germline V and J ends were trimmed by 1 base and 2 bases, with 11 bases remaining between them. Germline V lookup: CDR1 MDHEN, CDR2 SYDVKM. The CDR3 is CASSLYITGQETQYF. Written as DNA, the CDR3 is TGTGCCAGCAGTTTATACATTACAGGGCAAGAGACCCAGTACTTC. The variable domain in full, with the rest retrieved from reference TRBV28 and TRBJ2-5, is DVKVTQSSRYLVKRTGEKVFLECVQDMDHENMFWYRQDPGLGLRLIYFSYDVKMKEKGDIPEGYSVSREKKERFSLILESASTNQTSMYLCASSLYITGQETQYFGPGTRLLVL.

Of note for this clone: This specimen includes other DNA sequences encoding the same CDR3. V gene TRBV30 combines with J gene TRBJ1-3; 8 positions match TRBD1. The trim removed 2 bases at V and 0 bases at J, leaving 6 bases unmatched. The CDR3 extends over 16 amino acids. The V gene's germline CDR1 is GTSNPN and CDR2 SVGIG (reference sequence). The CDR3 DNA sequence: TGTGCCTGGAGTAGGGGACAGGTATCCTCTGGAAACACCATATATTTT. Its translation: CAWSRGQVSSGNTIYF.

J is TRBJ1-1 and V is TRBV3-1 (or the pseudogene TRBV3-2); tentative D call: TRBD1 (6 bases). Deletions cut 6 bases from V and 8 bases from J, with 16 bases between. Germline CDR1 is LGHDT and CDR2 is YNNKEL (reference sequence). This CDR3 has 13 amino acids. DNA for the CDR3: TGTGCCAGCAGACAGTACAGGGCTAAGGAAGCTTTCTTT. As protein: CASRQYRAKEAFF.

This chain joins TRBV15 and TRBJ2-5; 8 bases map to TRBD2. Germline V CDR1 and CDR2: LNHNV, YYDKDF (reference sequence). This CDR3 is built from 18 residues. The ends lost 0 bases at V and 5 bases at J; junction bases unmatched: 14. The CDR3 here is CATSRDQFAAGGGETQYF. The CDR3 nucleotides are TGTGCCACCAGCAGAGATCAGTTTGCGGCGGGAGGAGGTGAGACCCAGTACTTC.

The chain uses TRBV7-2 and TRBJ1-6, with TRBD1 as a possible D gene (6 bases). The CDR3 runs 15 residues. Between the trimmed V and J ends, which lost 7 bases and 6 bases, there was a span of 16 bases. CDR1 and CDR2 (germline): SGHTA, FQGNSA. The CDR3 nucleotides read TGTGCCAGCACCCCTCCAGGGGCGGCTAATTCACCCCTCCACTTT. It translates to CASTPPGAANSPLHF.

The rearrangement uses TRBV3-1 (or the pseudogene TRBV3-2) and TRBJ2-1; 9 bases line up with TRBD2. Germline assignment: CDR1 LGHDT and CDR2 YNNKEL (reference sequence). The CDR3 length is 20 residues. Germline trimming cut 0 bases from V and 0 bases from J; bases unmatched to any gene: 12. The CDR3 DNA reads TGTGCCAGCAGCCAAGATCTTCGGCTAGCGGGACTAAGCTCCTACAATGAGCAGTTCTTC. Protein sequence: CASSQDLRLAGLSSYNEQFF.

The CDR3 nucleotides are TGTGCCAGCAGTTCAAACAGCTTAAGCAATCAGCCCCAGCATTTT. Residues: CASSSNSLSNQPQHF. The chain carries TRBV27 and TRBJ1-5; D remains ambiguous. Germline CDR1 and CDR2: MNHEY and SMNVEV (reference sequence). With 4 bases removed from V and 1 base from J, the gap between germline ends came to 11 bases. The CDR3 has 15 amino acids.

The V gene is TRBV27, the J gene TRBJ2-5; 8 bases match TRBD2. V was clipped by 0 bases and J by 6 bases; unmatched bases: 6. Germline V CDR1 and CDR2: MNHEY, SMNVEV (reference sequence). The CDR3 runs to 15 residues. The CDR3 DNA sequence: TGTGCCAGCAGTTTATCCAGGACTAGCCTAAAGACCCAGTACTTC. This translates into CASSLSRTSLKTQYF.

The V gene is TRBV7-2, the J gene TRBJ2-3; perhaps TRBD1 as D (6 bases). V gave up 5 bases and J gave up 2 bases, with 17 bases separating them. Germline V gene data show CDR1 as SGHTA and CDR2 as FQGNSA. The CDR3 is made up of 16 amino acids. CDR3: CASSNHGTLNTDTQYF. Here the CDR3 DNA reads TGTGCCAGCAGCAACCACGGGACACTAAACACAGATACGCAGTATTTT.

Here the CDR3 DNA reads TGTGCCAGCAGTCCTTCATCCACAGGGTCGATGGCCGAGCAGTACTTC. Translation gives CASSPSSTGSMAEQYF. The V and J genes are TRBV27 and TRBJ2-7; D perhaps matches TRBD1 (6 bases). The CDR3 consists of 16 residues. CDR1 is MNHEY, CDR2 SMNVEV, per germline (reference sequence). The ends were cut back, 5 bases at V and 6 bases at J, with 23 bases in the middle.

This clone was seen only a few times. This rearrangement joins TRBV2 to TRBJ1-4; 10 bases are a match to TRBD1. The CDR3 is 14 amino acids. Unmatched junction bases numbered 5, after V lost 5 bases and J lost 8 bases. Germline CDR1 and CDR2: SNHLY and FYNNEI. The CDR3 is CASSWDRGREKLFF. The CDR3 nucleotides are TGTGCCAGCAGTTGGGACAGGGGACGAGAAAAACTGTTTTTT. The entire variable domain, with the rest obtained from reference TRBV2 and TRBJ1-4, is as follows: EPEVTQTPSHQVTQMGQEVILRCVPISNHLYFYWYRQILGQKVEFLVSFYNNEISEKSEIFDDQFSVERPDGSNFTLKIRSTKLEDSAMYFCASSWDRGREKLFFGSGTQLSVL.

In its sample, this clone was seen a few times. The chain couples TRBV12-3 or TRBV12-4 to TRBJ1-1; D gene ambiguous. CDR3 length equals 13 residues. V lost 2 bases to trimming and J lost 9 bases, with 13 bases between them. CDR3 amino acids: CASSLSGLKQAFF. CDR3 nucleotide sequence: TGTGCCAGCAGTTTATCTGGTCTCAAGCAAGCTTTCTTT.

As DNA, the CDR3 is TGTGCCAGTAGTACTGGACTAGCGATGCGTTACGAGCAGTACTTC. Protein sequence: CASSTGLAMRYEQYF. This rearrangement joins TRBV19 to TRBJ2-7; 9 bases agree with TRBD2. The ends lost 4 bases at V and 4 bases at J; junction bases unmatched: 8. The CDR3 totals 15 residues. The germline CDR1 and CDR2 sequences are LNHDA and SQIVND (reference sequence).

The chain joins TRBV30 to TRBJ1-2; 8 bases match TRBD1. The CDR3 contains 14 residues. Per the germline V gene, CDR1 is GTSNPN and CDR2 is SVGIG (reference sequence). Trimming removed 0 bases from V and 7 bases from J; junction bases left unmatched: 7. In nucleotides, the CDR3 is TGTGCCTGGAGTGTATTCCAGGGGGCGGGTGGCTACACCTTC. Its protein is CAWSVFQGAGGYTF.

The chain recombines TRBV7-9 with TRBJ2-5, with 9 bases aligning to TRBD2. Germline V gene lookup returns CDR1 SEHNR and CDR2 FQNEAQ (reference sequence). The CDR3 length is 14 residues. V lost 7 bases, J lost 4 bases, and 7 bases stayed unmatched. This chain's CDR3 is CASNAGGGSETQYF. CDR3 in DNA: TGTGCCAGCAACGCGGGAGGGGGATCAGAGACCCAGTACTTC.

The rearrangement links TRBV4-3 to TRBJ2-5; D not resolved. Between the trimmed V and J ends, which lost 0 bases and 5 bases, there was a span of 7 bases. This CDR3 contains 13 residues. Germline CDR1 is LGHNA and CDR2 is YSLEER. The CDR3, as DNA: TGCGCCAGCAGCCAAGATCTGCGGGAGACCCAGTACTTC. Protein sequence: CASSQDLRETQYF.

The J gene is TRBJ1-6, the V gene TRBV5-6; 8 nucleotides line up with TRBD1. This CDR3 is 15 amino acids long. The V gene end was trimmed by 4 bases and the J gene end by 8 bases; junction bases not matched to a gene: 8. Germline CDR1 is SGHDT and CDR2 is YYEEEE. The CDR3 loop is CASSKDRVGYSPLHF. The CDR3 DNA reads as TGTGCCAGCAGCAAGGACAGGGTAGGATATTCACCCCTCCACTTT.

CDR3 coding DNA: TGTGCCAGCAGCCTGGAGTGGGGGCCCCAGCCCCAGCATTTT. It translates to CASSLEWGPQPQHF. The chain has TRBV5-5 and TRBJ1-5; the D gene is possibly TRBD1 (6 bases). Looked up from germline, CDR1 is SGHKS and CDR2 is YYEKEE (reference sequence). V lost 4 bases, J lost 7 bases, and 15 bases lay in between. The CDR3 spans 14 residues. Full variable domain (missing parts from reference TRBV5-5 and TRBJ1-5): DAGVTQSPTHLIKTRGQQVTLRCSPISGHKSVSWYQQVLGQGPQFIFQYYEKEERGRGNFPDRFSARQFPNYSSELNVNALLLGDSALYLCASSLEWGPQPQHFGDGTRLSIL.

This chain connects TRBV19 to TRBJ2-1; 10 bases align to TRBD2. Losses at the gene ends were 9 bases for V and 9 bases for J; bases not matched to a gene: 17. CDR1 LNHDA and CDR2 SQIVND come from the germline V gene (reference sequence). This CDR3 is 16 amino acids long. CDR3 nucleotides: TGTGCCAGCACCGAACCGGGACTAGCGATAGGAGGTGAGCAGTTCTTC. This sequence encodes CASTEPGLAIGGEQFF.

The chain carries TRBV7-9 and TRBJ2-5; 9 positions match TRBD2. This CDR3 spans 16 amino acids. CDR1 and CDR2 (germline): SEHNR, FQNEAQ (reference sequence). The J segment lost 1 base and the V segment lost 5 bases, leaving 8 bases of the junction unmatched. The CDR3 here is CASSLGSSGGQETQYF. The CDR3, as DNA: TGTGCCAGCAGCCTTGGTAGTAGCGGGGGCCAAGAGACCCAGTACTTC.

The CDR3 loop is CASSQIVAGAGTDTQYF. The CDR3, as DNA: TGCGCCAGCAGCCAAATAGTAGCGGGAGCGGGCACAGATACGCAGTATTTT. The chain uses TRBV4-1 and TRBJ2-3; 9 nucleotides agree with TRBD2. Germline V gives CDR1 MGHRA, CDR2 YSYEKL. This CDR3 has 17 amino acids. V gave up 2 bases and J gave up 1 base; unmatched junction bases: 7.

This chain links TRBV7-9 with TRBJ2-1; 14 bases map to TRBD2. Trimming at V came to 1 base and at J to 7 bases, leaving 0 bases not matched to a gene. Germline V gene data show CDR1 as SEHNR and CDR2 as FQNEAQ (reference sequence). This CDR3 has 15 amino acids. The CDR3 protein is CASSLGTSGGNEQFF. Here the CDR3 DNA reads TGTGCCAGCAGCTTAGGGACTAGCGGGGGGAATGAGCAGTTCTTC. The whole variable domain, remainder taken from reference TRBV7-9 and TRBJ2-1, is DTGVSQNPRHKITKRGQNVTFRCDPISEHNRLYWYRQTLGQGPEFLTYFQNEAQLEKSRLLSDRFSAERPKGSFSTLEIQRTEQGDSAMYLCASSLGTSGGNEQFFGPGTRLTVL.